One and the same sample provided the 21 T cell receptor beta chains below, sequenced in a study of T cells in Graves' hyperthyroidism and ophthalmopathy. Researchers took RNA transcripts and amplified the TCR beta CDR3 regions from them. When the TCR CDR3 underwent first-round RT-PCR, the HTBI primer set was used. TCRdb redid the calling of the multiplex PCR reads with MiXCR, one entry per CDR3 protein. The sample lists under 300,000 distinct CDR3 sequences, 20% to 25% occurring once. Sequencing input: blood. The receptors stem from a man between 25 and 39 years old with Graves' ophthalmopathy.

About this clonotype: A much more abundant neighbour one base away suggests this may be a read error. The chain carries TRBV28 and TRBJ1-1; tentative D call: TRBD1 (6 bases). Germline V lookup: CDR1 MDHEN, CDR2 SYDVKM. This CDR3 contains 14 residues. This CDR3 reads CTSSFGQGTTEAFF. The CDR3 DNA reads as TGTACCAGCAGTTTTGGGCAGGGGACCACTGAAGCTTTCTTT.

Turning to this clonotype: Possible read error: a much larger clone is one base away. CDR3 nucleotides: TGTGCCAGCAGTGAGGGAGGGACAGCTTACAATGAGCAGTACTTC. Its protein product is CASSEGGTAYNEQYF. The chain uses TRBV2 and TRBJ2-1; D assignment may be TRBD1 or TRBD2 (7 bases each). The J call could be wrong; TRBJ2-7 is a better fit for the DNA end. CDR1 is SNHLY and CDR2 is FYNNEI in the germline V gene. This CDR3 spans 15 amino acids.

V usage is TRBV6-1 and J usage is TRBJ2-3; tentative D call: TRBD2 (6 bases). Germline values: CDR1 MNHNS, CDR2 SASEGT. The CDR3 spans 15 residues. Trimming removed 4 bases from V and 7 bases from J, with 18 bases in between. In nucleotides, the CDR3 is TGTGCCAGCAGTGCCCGGGAGCGGGCGGTATATACGCAGTATTTT. Translation gives CASSARERAVYTQYF.

This clonotype was seen just once. The rearrangement links TRBV6-4 to TRBJ1-5; D ambiguous. This CDR3 spans 13 amino acids. Trimming removed 11 bases from V and 3 bases from J, with 14 bases in between. The germline V gene has CDR1 MRHNA and CDR2 SNTAGT. In nucleotides, the CDR3 is TGTGCCCAACTGTTGACGTCCAATCAGCCCCAGCATTTT. Residues: CAQLLTSNQPQHF.

This clonotype showed up many times. The genes are TRBV20-1 and TRBJ2-4, with 10 bases that match TRBD2. Germline-derived CDR1 and CDR2 are DFQATT and SNEGSKA (reference sequence). The CDR3 is 18 residues long. J was trimmed by 9 bases and V by 0 bases; bases with no gene match: 17. The CDR3 nucleotides are TGCAGTGCTAGAGACAACCCACTAGCGGGAAGGTTGAGGGGCATTCAGTACTTC. Its protein is CSARDNPLAGRLRGIQYF.

The gene calls are TRBV19 and TRBJ2-1; D remains unclear. The CDR3 runs to 15 residues. Trimming left V 3 bases short and J 6 bases short, with 15 bases between. Germline V lookup: CDR1 LNHDA, CDR2 SQIVND (reference sequence). CDR3 loop: CASSIYGRSGNEQFF. DNA of the CDR3: TGTGCCAGTAGTATCTATGGAAGGTCCGGCAATGAGCAGTTCTTC.

The chain links TRBV7-9 to TRBJ2-1; no clear D. CDR3 length: 13 residues. The germline V gene encodes CDR1 SEHNR and CDR2 FQNEAQ (reference sequence). Trimming removed 1 base at V and 4 bases at J, with 5 bases between. CDR3 coding DNA: TGTGCCAGCAGCTTAGAAAATTACAATGAGCAGTTCTTC. Translating it yields CASSLENYNEQFF. The entire variable domain, with the rest obtained from reference TRBV7-9 and TRBJ2-1, is as follows: DTGVSQNPRHKITKRGQNVTFRCDPISEHNRLYWYRQTLGQGPEFLTYFQNEAQLEKSRLLSDRFSAERPKGSFSTLEIQRTEQGDSAMYLCASSLENYNEQFFGPGTRLTVL.

The rearrangement uses TRBV24-1 and TRBJ2-3; TRBD1 is a possible D gene (6 bases). The germline V gene has CDR1 KGHDR and CDR2 SFDVKD. The CDR3 has 15 amino acids. Trimming removed 2 bases from V and 2 bases from J, with 10 bases in between. As DNA, the CDR3 is TGTGCCACCAGTGATTCGACAGGAACCACAGATACGCAGTATTTT. It specifies CATSDSTGTTDTQYF.

This clonotype was seen a handful of times. This sequence joins TRBV12-3 or TRBV12-4 and TRBJ2-2; 8 bases are a match to TRBD2. The V segment lost 7 bases and the J segment 7 bases; nucleotides outside the gene matches: 11. CDR3 length: 15 amino acids. This CDR3 is CASTPEGRGVGELFF. CDR3 coding DNA: TGTGCCAGCACCCCCGAAGGGCGGGGGGTCGGGGAGCTGTTTTTT.

In its sample, this clonotype was seen many times. In DNA, the CDR3 is TGTGCCAGCAGCGCGGGACAGGAAAGCTCCTACGAGCAGTACTTC. This encodes CASSAGQESSYEQYF. The chain is built from TRBV9 and TRBJ2-7; 8 bases map to TRBD1. Germline V lookup: CDR1 SGDLS, CDR2 YYNGEE. There are 15 residues in the CDR3. V dropped 3 bases and J dropped 0; count of bases not matched to a gene: 5.

This clonotype was seen many times. V usage is TRBV2 and J usage is TRBJ1-5; no clear D gene. Trimming cost V 5 bases and J 9 bases, with 14 bases left between them. CDR3 length equals 13 residues. From germline, CDR1 is SNHLY and CDR2 FYNNEI. DNA for the CDR3: TGTGCCAGCAGTCAAACCTTCGAGATGCCCCAGCATTTT. This gives the protein CASSQTFEMPQHF.

V is TRBV20-1 and J is TRBJ1-2, with TRBD1 matching 10 bases. V trimming: 5 bases; J trimming: 8 bases; junction bases outside the gene matches: 8. Germline V gene data show CDR1 as DFQATT and CDR2 as SNEGSKA (reference sequence). CDR3 size: 13 residues. Here the CDR3 reads CSAYRDRGGGYTF. The CDR3 DNA follows: TGCAGTGCTTACCGGGACAGGGGCGGAGGCTACACCTTC.

This clonotype has a handful of counts. Here the CDR3 reads CASSRDGSPLHF. The DNA for the CDR3 is TGTGCCAGCAGTCGGGATGGTTCACCCCTCCACTTT. The chain carries TRBV27 and TRBJ1-6; no firm D call. This CDR3 has 12 residues. Germline lookup yields CDR1 MNHEY and CDR2 SMNVEV (reference sequence). V was shortened by 5 bases and J by 9 bases, with 8 bases between the two germline ends.

This chain uses TRBV28 with TRBJ2-7; a possible D gene is TRBD2 (6 bases). The ends were cut back, 2 bases at V and 6 bases at J, with 20 bases in the middle. Germline V CDR1 and CDR2: MDHEN, SYDVKM. The CDR3 runs 16 residues. The DNA of the CDR3 is TGTGCCAGCAGTTTAGGCGGGACCCTGGTTCGCGGCGAGCAGTACTTC. Translating it yields CASSLGGTLVRGEQYF.

This clonotype was observed a few times. J is TRBJ1-2 and V is TRBV20-1; the D is unclear. Germline CDR1 is DFQATT and CDR2 is SNEGSKA (reference sequence). The CDR3 totals 13 residues. V was trimmed by 0 bases and J by 4 bases, leaving 9 bases between them. CDR3 in amino acids: CSARDFLTYGYTF. DNA for the CDR3: TGCAGTGCTAGAGATTTTCTGACCTATGGCTACACCTTC.

The chain couples TRBV12-3 or TRBV12-4 to TRBJ1-4; no clear D. The CDR3 covers 15 residues. Deletions cut 1 base from V and 0 bases from J, with 6 bases between. The CDR3 nucleotides read TGTGCCAGCAGTTTAGGGACCGCAACTAATGAAAAACTGTTTTTT. Translation gives CASSLGTATNEKLFF.

The chain recombines TRBV7-9 with TRBJ2-1, with TRBD2 identical over 11 bases. CDR3 length: 15 residues. J gave up 7 bases and V 5 bases, and 7 bases lay outside the gene matches. CDR1 is SEHNR, CDR2 FQNEAQ, per germline (reference sequence). CDR3: CASSIRTSGSNEQFF. For the CDR3, the DNA is TGTGCCAGCAGCATCAGGACTAGCGGGTCGAATGAGCAGTTCTTC.

The table lists this clonotype with a few counts. The rearrangement uses TRBV20-1 and TRBJ1-5; TRBD1 is a possible D gene (5 bases). V was pared by 3 bases and J by 2 bases, with 14 bases between. Germline V lookup: CDR1 DFQATT, CDR2 SNEGSKA (reference sequence). The CDR3 extends over 15 amino acids. The CDR3 region is CSASDRDRRNQPQHF. The DNA of the CDR3 is TGCAGTGCTAGTGACCGGGACCGACGCAATCAGCCCCAGCATTTT.

The chain uses TRBV19 and TRBJ2-3; no clear D gene. With 4 bases removed from V and 4 bases from J, the gap between germline ends came to 15 bases. Looked up from germline, CDR1 is LNHDA and CDR2 is SQIVND (reference sequence). The CDR3 runs to 15 residues. The CDR3 DNA follows: TGTGCCAGTAGTACCTCCCCCGCGGCTGCAGATACGCAGTATTTT. As protein: CASSTSPAAADTQYF. The full variable domain, with the rest looked up from reference TRBV19 and TRBJ2-3, is DGGITQSPKYLFRKEGQNVTLSCEQNLNHDAMYWYRQDPGQGLRLIYYSQIVNDFQKGDIAEGYSVSREKKESFPLTVTSAQKNPTAFYLCASSTSPAAADTQYFGPGTRLTVL.

The gene calls are TRBV9 and TRBJ2-2; D possibly corresponds to TRBD2 (5 bases). From germline, CDR1 is SGDLS and CDR2 YYNGEE. The V and J ends lost 3 bases and 5 bases respectively, with 8 bases between them. The CDR3 runs 13 residues. CDR3 in DNA: TGTGCCAGCAGCGCTAGAGGGACCGGGGAGCTGTTTTTT. Its protein product is CASSARGTGELFF.

As to this clonotype: This is likely a read error, given that the CDR3 carries no conserved phenylalanine or tryptophan at its end. This rearrangement joins TRBV29-1 to TRBJ2-7; D is unresolved. CDR1 is SQVTM, CDR2 ANQGSEA, per germline. The length of the CDR3 is 12 residues. V lost 7 bases and J lost 3, with 13 bases in between. CDR3: CSALYRGYEQYS. CDR3 nucleotide sequence: TGCAGCGCACTATATCGAGGCTACGAGCAGTACTCC.